This entry lists 6 T cell receptor beta chains sequenced from one sample in a study of blood T cell repertoires in COVID-19. Sequenced by immunoSEQ multiplex PCR; TCRdb stores in-frame clones only, minus some. The sample includes 200,000 to 250,000 clones, roughly 85% of them seen just once. Sequenced input: PBMCs or T cells enriched from blood (not recorded which). These receptors all stem from a woman aged 45-60 years with acute COVID-19.

This sequence joins TRBV18 and TRBJ1-1; D gene uncertain. Germline CDR1 reads KGHSH; CDR2 reads LQKENI. This CDR3 spans 13 amino acids. V dropped 4 bases and J dropped 1 base, with 7 bases sitting between them. CDR3 bases: TGTGCCAGCTCACAGACACAGAACACTGAAGCTTTCTTT. This encodes CASSQTQNTEAFF. Combining the CDR3 with reference TRBV18 and TRBJ1-1 gives the whole variable domain NAGVMQNPRHLVRRRGQEARLRCSPMKGHSHVYWYRQLPEEGLKFMVYLQKENIIDESGMPKERFSAEFPKEGPSILRIQQVVRGDSAAYFCASSQTQNTEAFFGQGTRLTVV.

The chain carries TRBV9 and TRBJ1-1, with D hard to call. Trimming left V 0 bases short and J 4 bases short, with 13 bases between. The CDR3 extends over 15 amino acids. The germline V gene encodes CDR1 SGDLS and CDR2 YYNGEE. The CDR3 DNA reads as TGTGCCAGCAGCGTAGGAGGCAGTTCGAGCACTGAAGCTTTCTTT. Translation: CASSVGGSSSTEAFF.

This rearrangement joins TRBV7-8 to TRBJ1-5; TRBD1 agrees at 9 bases. The CDR3 has 16 amino acids. V lost 1 base and J lost 6; bases outside the gene matches: 7. Per the germline V gene, CDR1 is SGHVS and CDR2 is FQNEAQ. Here the CDR3 DNA reads TGTGCCAGCAGCTTAGTCTTGGACAGGGGAGGTCAGCCCCAGCATTTT. Protein: CASSLVLDRGGQPQHF.

This clone was detected once. V gene TRBV6-1 combines with J gene TRBJ1-5; no definite D call. Trimming cost V 4 bases and J 0 bases, with 13 bases left between them. The CDR3 extends over 16 amino acids. Germline CDR1 reads MNHNS; CDR2 reads SASEGT. Written as DNA, the CDR3 is TGTGCCAGCAGTGCTTTCCCAGTTGTTAGCAATCAGCCCCAGCATTTT. It is translated as CASSAFPVVSNQPQHF.

The chain combines TRBV7-8 with TRBJ1-3; D remains unclear. V was cut by 5 bases and J by 0 bases, with 8 bases left in between. From germline, CDR1 is SGHVS and CDR2 FQNEAQ. The CDR3 is 14 residues long. CDR3 nucleotide sequence: TGTGCCAGCAGCCAAACTCTCTCTGGAAACACCATATATTTT. Residues: CASSQTLSGNTIYF.

The J gene is TRBJ2-1, the V gene TRBV10-3; D remains ambiguous. The V end lost 6 bases, the J end lost 7 bases, and 13 bases lay between the germline ends. CDR3 length: 13 residues. CDR1 ENHRY and CDR2 SYGVKD come from the germline V gene. CDR3: CAIRPQIMNEQFF. In nucleotides, the CDR3 is TGTGCCATCAGACCCCAGATTATGAATGAGCAGTTCTTC.